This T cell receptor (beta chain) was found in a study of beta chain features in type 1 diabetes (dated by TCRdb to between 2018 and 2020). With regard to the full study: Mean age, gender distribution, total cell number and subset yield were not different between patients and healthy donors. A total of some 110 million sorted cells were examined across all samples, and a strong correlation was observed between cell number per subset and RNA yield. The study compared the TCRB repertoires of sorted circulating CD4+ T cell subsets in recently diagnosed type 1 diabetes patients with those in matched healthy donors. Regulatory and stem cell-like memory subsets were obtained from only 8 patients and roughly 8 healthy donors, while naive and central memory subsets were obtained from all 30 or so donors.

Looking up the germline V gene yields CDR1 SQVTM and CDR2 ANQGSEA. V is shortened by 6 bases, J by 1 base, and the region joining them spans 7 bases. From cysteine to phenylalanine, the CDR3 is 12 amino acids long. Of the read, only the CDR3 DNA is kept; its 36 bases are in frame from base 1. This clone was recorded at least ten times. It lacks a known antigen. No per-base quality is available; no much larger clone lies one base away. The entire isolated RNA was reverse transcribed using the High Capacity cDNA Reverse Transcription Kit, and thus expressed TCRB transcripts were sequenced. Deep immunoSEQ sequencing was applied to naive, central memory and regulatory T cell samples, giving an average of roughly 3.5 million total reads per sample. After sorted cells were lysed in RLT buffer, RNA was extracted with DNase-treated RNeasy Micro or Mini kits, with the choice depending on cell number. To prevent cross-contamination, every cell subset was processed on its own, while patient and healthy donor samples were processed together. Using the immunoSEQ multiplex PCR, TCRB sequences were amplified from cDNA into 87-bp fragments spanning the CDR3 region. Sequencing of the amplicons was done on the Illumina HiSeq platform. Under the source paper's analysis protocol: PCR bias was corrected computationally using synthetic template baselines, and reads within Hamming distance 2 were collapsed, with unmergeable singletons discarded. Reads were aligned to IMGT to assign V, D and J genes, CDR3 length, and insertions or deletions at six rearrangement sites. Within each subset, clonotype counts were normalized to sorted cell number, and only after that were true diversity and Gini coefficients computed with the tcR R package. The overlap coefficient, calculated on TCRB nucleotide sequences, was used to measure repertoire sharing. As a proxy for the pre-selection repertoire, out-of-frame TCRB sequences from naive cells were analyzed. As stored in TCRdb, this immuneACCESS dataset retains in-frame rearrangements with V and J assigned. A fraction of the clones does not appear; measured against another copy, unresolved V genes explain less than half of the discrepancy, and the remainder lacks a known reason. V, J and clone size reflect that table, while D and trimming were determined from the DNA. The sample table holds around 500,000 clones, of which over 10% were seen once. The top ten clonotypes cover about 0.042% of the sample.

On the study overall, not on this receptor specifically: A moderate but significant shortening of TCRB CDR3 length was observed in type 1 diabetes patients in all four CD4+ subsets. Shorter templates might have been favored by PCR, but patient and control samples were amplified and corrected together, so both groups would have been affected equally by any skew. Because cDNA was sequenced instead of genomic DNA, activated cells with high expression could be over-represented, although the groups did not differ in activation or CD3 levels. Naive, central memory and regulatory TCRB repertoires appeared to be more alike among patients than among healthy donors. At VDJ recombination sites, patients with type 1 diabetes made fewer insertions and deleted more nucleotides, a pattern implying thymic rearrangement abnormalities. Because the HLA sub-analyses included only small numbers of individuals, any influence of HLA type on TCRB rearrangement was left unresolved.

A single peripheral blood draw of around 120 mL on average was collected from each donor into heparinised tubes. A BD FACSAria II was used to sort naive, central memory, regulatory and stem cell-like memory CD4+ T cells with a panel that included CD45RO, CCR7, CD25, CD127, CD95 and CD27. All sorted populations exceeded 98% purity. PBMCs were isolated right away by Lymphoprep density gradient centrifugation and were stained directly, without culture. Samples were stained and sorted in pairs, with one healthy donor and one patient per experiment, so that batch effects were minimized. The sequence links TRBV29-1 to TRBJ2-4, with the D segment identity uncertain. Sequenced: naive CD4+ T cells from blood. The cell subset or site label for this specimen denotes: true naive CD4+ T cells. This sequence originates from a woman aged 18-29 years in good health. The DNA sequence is TGCAGCGTGGGATTTGCCAAAAACATTCAGTACTTC. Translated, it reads CSVGFAKNIQYF.